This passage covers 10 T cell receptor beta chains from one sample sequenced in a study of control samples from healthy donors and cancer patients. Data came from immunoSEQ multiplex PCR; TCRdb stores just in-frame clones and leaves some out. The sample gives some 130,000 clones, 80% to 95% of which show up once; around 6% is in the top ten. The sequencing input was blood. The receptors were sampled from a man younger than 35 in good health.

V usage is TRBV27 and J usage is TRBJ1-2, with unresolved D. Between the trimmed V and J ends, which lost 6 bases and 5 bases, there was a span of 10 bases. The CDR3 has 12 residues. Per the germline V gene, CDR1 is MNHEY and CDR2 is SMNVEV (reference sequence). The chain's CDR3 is CASRKAFYGYTF. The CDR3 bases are TGTGCCAGCAGAAAAGCCTTTTATGGCTACACCTTC.

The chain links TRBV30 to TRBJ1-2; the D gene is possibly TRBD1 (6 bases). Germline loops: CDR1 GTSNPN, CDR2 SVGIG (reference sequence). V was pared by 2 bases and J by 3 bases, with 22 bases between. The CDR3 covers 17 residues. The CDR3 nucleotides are TGTGCCTGGAGTCCCCCGCCGGCACAGGGATTCGACTATGGCTACACCTTC. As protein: CAWSPPPAQGFDYGYTF.

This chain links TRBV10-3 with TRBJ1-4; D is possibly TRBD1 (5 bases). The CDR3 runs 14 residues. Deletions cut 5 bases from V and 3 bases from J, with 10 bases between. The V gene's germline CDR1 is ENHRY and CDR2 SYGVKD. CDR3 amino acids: CAISRDRANEKLFF. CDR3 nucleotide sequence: TGTGCCATCAGTCGAGACAGAGCTAATGAAAAACTGTTTTTT.

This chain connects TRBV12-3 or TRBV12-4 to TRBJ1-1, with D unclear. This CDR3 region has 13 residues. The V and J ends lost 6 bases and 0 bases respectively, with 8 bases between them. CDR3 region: CASSSALNTEAFF. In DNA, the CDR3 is TGTGCCAGCAGCTCCGCATTGAACACTGAAGCTTTCTTT.

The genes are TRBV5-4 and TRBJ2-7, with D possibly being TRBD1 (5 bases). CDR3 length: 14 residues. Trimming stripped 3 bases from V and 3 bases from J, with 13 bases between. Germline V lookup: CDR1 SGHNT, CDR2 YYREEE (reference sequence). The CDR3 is CASSSQGYNYEQYF. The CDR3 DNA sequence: TGTGCCAGCAGCTCTCAGGGATATAACTACGAGCAGTACTTC.

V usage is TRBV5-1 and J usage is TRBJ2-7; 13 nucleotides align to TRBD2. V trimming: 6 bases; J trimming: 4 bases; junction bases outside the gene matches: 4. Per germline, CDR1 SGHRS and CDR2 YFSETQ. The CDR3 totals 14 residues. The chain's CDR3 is CASKETSGGYEQYF. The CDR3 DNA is TGCGCCAGCAAAGAGACTAGCGGGGGGTACGAGCAGTACTTC.

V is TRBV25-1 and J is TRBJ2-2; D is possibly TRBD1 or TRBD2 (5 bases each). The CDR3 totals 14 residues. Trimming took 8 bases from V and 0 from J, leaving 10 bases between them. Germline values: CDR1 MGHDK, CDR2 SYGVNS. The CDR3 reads CASQGRTNTGELFF. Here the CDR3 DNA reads TGTGCCAGCCAGGGACGGACGAACACCGGGGAGCTGTTTTTT.

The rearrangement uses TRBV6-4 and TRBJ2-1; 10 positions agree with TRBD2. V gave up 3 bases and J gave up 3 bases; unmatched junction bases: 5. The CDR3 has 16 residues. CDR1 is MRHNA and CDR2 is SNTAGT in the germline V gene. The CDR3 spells CASSESGGALYNEQFF. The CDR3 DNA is TGTGCCAGCAGTGAAAGCGGGGGGGCACTCTACAATGAGCAGTTCTTC.

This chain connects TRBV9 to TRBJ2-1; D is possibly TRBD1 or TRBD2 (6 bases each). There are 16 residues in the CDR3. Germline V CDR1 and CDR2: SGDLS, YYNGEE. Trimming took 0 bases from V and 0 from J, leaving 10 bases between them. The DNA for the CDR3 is TGTGCCAGCAGCGTAGCGGGGGCCCCCTCCTACAATGAGCAGTTCTTC. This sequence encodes CASSVAGAPSYNEQFF. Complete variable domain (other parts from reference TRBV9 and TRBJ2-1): DSGVTQTPKHLITATGQRVTLRCSPRSGDLSVYWYQQSLDQGLQFLIQYYNGEERAKGNILERFSAQQFPDLHSELNLSSLELGDSALYFCASSVAGAPSYNEQFFGPGTRLTVL.

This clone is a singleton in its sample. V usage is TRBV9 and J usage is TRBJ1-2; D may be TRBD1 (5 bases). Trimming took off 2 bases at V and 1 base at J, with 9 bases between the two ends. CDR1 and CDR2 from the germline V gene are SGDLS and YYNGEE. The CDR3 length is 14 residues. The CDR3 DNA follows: TGTGCCAGCAGCGTTCAGGGAGGTAACTATGGCTACACCTTC. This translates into CASSVQGGNYGYTF. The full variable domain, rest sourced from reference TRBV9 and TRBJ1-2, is DSGVTQTPKHLITATGQRVTLRCSPRSGDLSVYWYQQSLDQGLQFLIQYYNGEERAKGNILERFSAQQFPDLHSELNLSSLELGDSALYFCASSVQGGNYGYTFGSGTRLTVV.